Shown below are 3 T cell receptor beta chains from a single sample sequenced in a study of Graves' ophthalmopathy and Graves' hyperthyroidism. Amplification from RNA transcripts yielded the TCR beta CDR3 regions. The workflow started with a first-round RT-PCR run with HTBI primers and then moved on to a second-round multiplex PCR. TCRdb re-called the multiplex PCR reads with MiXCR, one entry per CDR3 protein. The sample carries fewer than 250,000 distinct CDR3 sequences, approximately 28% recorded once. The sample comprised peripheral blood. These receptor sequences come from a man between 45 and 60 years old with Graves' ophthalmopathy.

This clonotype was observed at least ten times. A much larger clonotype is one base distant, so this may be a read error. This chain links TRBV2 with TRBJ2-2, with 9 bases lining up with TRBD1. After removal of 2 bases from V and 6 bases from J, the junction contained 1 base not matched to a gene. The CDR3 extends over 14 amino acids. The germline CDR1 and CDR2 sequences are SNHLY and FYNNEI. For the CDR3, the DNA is TGTGCCAGCAGTGAACGGACAGGGGCCGGGGAGCTGTTTTTT. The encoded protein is CASSERTGAGELFF.

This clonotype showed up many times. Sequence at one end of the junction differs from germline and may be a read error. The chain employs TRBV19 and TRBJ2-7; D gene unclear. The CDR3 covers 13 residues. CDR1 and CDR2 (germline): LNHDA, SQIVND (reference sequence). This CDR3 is CTSSIAPGPEQYF. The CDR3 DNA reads TGTACCAGTAGTATAGCCCCAGGACCCGAGCAGTACTTC.

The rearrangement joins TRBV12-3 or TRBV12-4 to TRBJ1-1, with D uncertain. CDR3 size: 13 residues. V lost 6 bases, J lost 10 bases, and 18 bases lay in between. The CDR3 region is CASSTLEASGAFF. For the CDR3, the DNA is TGTGCCAGCAGCACCCTCGAGGCCTCAGGAGCTTTCTTT.